The 18 T cell receptor beta chains listed next were all sequenced from one sample in a study of CXCR3-negative and CXCR3-positive naive CD8 T cells. UMI-tagged TRB cDNA libraries were built via 5' RACE. TCRdb reprocessed the 5' RACE reads, with one entry per CDR3 protein and no DNA. The sample is made up of some 60,000 distinct CDR3 sequences, and the top ten hold 0.5% to 0.6% of it. No antigen is known for these receptors. Study conclusions and caveats: CXCR3-positive naive cells had TRB CDR3s that were more hydrophobic than CXCR3-negative naive cells had.

Specimen: naive CXCR3+ CD8+ T cells from blood. Noted subset: CD45RO-CCR7+CD27+CD95- naive CD8+ T cells expressing CXCR3 (TNR3+). These TCRs come from a human donor in good health. Some clones in this sample may be carry-over from other donors' samples.

V gene TRBV9 combines with J gene TRBJ1-1. The CDR3 is made up of 14 amino acids. Germline CDR1 and CDR2: SGDLS and YYNGEE. The CDR3 reads CASSAFGPNTEAFF.

V gene TRBV7-2 combines with J gene TRBJ1-5; TCRdb lists TRBD1, though no DNA is available to test this call. Germline CDR1 is SGHTA and CDR2 is FQGNSA. The CDR3 spans 15 residues. The CDR3 region is CASSLGAGTNQPQHF.

The chain has TRBV7-2 and TRBJ2-7; TCRdb picks TRBD1, but there is no DNA to check that call. The CDR3 is 19 residues long. Per the germline V gene, CDR1 is SGHTA and CDR2 is FQGNSA. Here the CDR3 reads CASSLLLRGRGVSPYEQYF.

The rearrangement uses TRBV7-3 and TRBJ2-7; TCRdb calls TRBD1, which cannot be checked without DNA. Germline V gives CDR1 SGHTA, CDR2 FQGTGA. The CDR3 runs 14 residues. The CDR3 spells CASTLRPTEYEQYF.

V usage is TRBV9 and J usage is TRBJ1-4. Germline CDR1 SGDLS, CDR2 YYNGEE. The CDR3 totals 14 residues. The CDR3 reads CASSVPSTNEKLFF.

This chain uses TRBV7-2 with TRBJ2-1; TCRdb designates TRBD1, a call that cannot be tested without DNA. The CDR3 has 16 residues. CDR1 is SGHTA, CDR2 FQGNSA, per germline. The CDR3 sequence: CASSLVGGPSYNEQFF.

This chain connects TRBV18 to TRBJ2-3; the TCRdb D gene call, TRBD1, has no DNA to confirm it. The CDR3 has 15 amino acids. Per the germline V gene, CDR1 is KGHSH and CDR2 is LQKENI. This CDR3 is CASSEGHHPTDTQYF.

CDR3 region: CASSTAGGDAGELFF. J is TRBJ2-2 and V is TRBV5-1; lacking DNA, the TRBD1 call made by TCRdb goes unchecked. Germline lookup yields CDR1 SGHRS and CDR2 YFSETQ. This CDR3 is built from 15 residues.

J is TRBJ1-5 and V is TRBV5-1. The germline CDR1 and CDR2 sequences are SGHRS and YFSETQ. CDR3 size: 14 residues. This chain's CDR3 is CASSFLGLDQPQHF.

The chain couples TRBV2 to TRBJ2-2; TCRdb proposes TRBD1, but this gene call is untestable without DNA. This CDR3 is built from 15 residues. Looked up from germline, CDR1 is SNHLY and CDR2 is FYNNEI. CDR3 residues: CASMGGEANTGELFF. Combining the CDR3 with reference TRBV2 and TRBJ2-2 gives the whole variable domain EPEVTQTPSHQVTQMGQEVILRCVPISNHLYFYWYRQILGQKVEFLVSFYNNEISEKSEIFDDQFSVERPDGSNFTLKIRSTKLEDSAMYFCASMGGEANTGELFFGEGSRLTVL.

This rearrangement joins TRBV4-2 to TRBJ2-7; lacking DNA, the TRBD1 call made by TCRdb goes unchecked. This CDR3 is 15 amino acids long. Germline CDR1 is LGHNA and CDR2 is YNFKEQ. The CDR3 protein is CASSHRSSGSYEQYF.

V and J are TRBV28 and TRBJ1-2. From germline, CDR1 is MDHEN and CDR2 SYDVKM. This CDR3 spans 15 amino acids. The CDR3 reads CASSLTGLLNYGYTF.

The chain combines TRBV5-6 with TRBJ2-1. The V gene's germline CDR1 is SGHDT and CDR2 YYEEEE. The length of the CDR3 is 15 residues. The CDR3 reads CASSLIGVSYNEQFF.

The chain employs TRBV9 and TRBJ2-7; the TRBD1 assignment by TCRdb is unverifiable without DNA. Germline V lookup: CDR1 SGDLS, CDR2 YYNGEE. The CDR3 totals 15 residues. CDR3 region: CASSGHRGLDYEQYF.

CDR3 in amino acids: CASSQIRDRSTDTQYF. J is TRBJ2-3 and V is TRBV5-1; checking the TCRdb D call of TRBD1 is not possible without DNA. Germline V gene lookup returns CDR1 SGHRS and CDR2 YFSETQ. This CDR3 is built from 16 residues.

The V call is TRBV12-3 or TRBV12-4, the J call TRBJ1-1; TCRdb selects TRBD1, and the lack of DNA leaves this call unchecked. The CDR3 sequence is 15 residues long. CDR3 sequence reads: CASSMGLQGYTEAFF.

The V gene is TRBV4-3, the J gene TRBJ2-1. CDR1 and CDR2 from the germline V gene are LGHNA and YSLEER. CDR3 size: 15 residues. The CDR3 loop reads CASSQGSPGYNEQFF.

The V call is TRBV13, the J call TRBJ2-6. Germline lookup yields CDR1 PRHDT and CDR2 FYEKMQ (reference sequence). This CDR3 is 15 amino acids long. The chain's CDR3 is CASNLGDSGANVLTF.